Following are 28 T cell receptor beta chains from one sample sequenced in a study of blood T cell repertoires in COVID-19. The method was immunoSEQ multiplex PCR; TCRdb's version includes in-frame clones alone and lacks a portion of them. The table has 350,000 to 450,000 clones, less than 85% seen once. Sequencing was done on a sample of peripheral blood. The receptors come from a young woman with acute or convalescent COVID-19.

The chain has TRBV2 and TRBJ1-2; no clear D. CDR3 size: 16 residues. Germline CDR1 reads SNHLY; CDR2 reads FYNNEI. Trimming took 3 bases from V and 5 from J, leaving 19 bases between them. CDR3 DNA sequence: TGTGCCAGCAGTGATGGAGTAAGAGGAAAAACTTATGGCTACACCTTC. It is translated as CASSDGVRGKTYGYTF.

The chain employs TRBV19 and TRBJ1-1; 8 positions agree with TRBD1. J gave up 7 bases and V 9 bases, and 13 bases lay outside the gene matches. The CDR3 is made up of 14 amino acids. Germline V gene data show CDR1 as LNHDA and CDR2 as SQIVND (reference sequence). The CDR3 loop is CASATGTGFVEAFF. Written as DNA, the CDR3 is TGTGCCAGCGCGACCGGGACAGGTTTCGTTGAAGCTTTCTTT.

The DNA for the CDR3 is TGTGCCAGCAGGCCCGAGGCGCGGAGCGACTATGGCTACACCTTC. It translates to CASRPEARSDYGYTF. The chain is built from TRBV11-2 and TRBJ1-2; no firm D call. This CDR3 has 15 residues. Germline assignment: CDR1 SGHAT and CDR2 FQNNGV. The V and J ends lost 6 bases and 3 bases respectively, with 17 bases between them. Full variable domain (remainder filled in from reference TRBV11-2 and TRBJ1-2): EAGVAQSPRYKIIEKRQSVAFWCNPISGHATLYWYQQILGQGPKLLIQFQNNGVVDDSQLPKDRFSAERLKGVDSTLKIQPAKLEDSAVYLCASRPEARSDYGYTFGSGTRLTVV.

A few counts support this clone. The chain links TRBV28 to TRBJ1-1; TRBD1 matches 7 bases. The V segment lost 2 bases and the J segment 1 base; nucleotides outside the gene matches: 4. The CDR3 covers 15 residues. Germline V CDR1 and CDR2: MDHEN, SYDVKM. CDR3 sequence (DNA): TGTGCCAGCAGTTTAGTAGGGACAGCGAACACTGAAGCTTTCTTT. It codes for CASSLVGTANTEAFF.

This sequence joins TRBV7-2 and TRBJ2-5; a possible D gene is TRBD1 (5 bases). Trimming pared 1 base from V and 6 bases from J, leaving 12 bases between. This CDR3 contains 14 residues. From germline, CDR1 is SGHTA and CDR2 FQGNSA. The CDR3 sequence is CASSLVGAAKTQYF. In DNA form, the CDR3 reads TGTGCCAGCAGCTTAGTAGGGGCGGCGAAGACCCAGTACTTC.

The chain has TRBV5-1 and TRBJ2-1; the match to TRBD2 covers 10 bases. J lost 8 bases, V lost 4 bases, and 12 bases had no gene match. CDR3 length: 16 residues. The germline V gene has CDR1 SGHRS and CDR2 YFSETQ. CDR3 sequence (DNA): TGCGCCAGCAGCGTACTAGCGGGGCAAGTTAAGGATGAGCAGTTCTTC. Translation: CASSVLAGQVKDEQFF.

The rearrangement uses TRBV6-5 and TRBJ2-7, with D perhaps TRBD2 (5 bases). Germline CDR1 and CDR2: MNHEY and SVGAGI. There are 14 residues in the CDR3. V was pared by 0 bases and J by 4 bases, with 10 bases between. The CDR3 reads CASSYSTNGYEQYF. The CDR3 DNA is TGTGCCAGCAGTTACTCGACTAATGGGTACGAGCAGTACTTC.

The CDR3 DNA follows: TGTGCCAGCAGCCCAACGGCGGCAGATACGCAGTATTTT. Residues: CASSPTAADTQYF. The V gene is TRBV4-2, the J gene TRBJ2-3; no clear D. This CDR3 region has 13 residues. Trimming took off 4 bases at V and 4 bases at J, with 9 bases between the two ends. The germline V gene has CDR1 LGHNA and CDR2 YNFKEQ.

The CDR3 DNA reads TGCGCCAGCAGTGAGTCGAGCGACAGGTTGAACACCGGGGAGCTGTTTTTT. The encoded protein is CASSESSDRLNTGELFF. The V and J genes are TRBV10-1 and TRBJ2-2, with D possibly matching TRBD1 (6 bases). Germline loops: CDR1 WNHNN, CDR2 SYGVQD (reference sequence). Trimming removed 0 bases at V and 1 base at J, with 12 bases between. This CDR3 contains 17 residues.

This chain connects TRBV13 to TRBJ1-2; 10 positions agree with TRBD1. J gave up 6 bases and V 11 bases, and 9 bases lay outside the gene matches. CDR1 PRHDT and CDR2 FYEKMQ come from the germline V gene (reference sequence). There are 13 residues in the CDR3. The CDR3 loop is CAGSTGGSDGYTF. The CDR3 DNA follows: TGTGCCGGATCGACAGGGGGCTCCGATGGCTACACCTTC.

V usage is TRBV7-3 and J usage is TRBJ2-7; TRBD2 aligns across 12 bases. Germline V gene sequence: CDR1 SGHTA, CDR2 FQGTGA. The CDR3 spans 14 residues. Trimming took 5 bases from V and 2 from J; bases not matched to a gene: 1. CDR3: CASSPSGRAYEQYF. CDR3 DNA: TGTGCCAGCAGCCCTAGCGGGAGGGCCTACGAGCAGTACTTC.

This sequence joins TRBV5-5 and TRBJ2-3; D call uncertain. Germline V gene sequence: CDR1 SGHKS, CDR2 YYEKEE (reference sequence). The V and J ends lost 3 bases and 0 bases respectively, with 8 bases between them. CDR3 length: 14 residues. CDR3 loop: CASSYGPSTDTQYF. The CDR3 DNA is TGTGCCAGCAGCTATGGGCCAAGCACAGATACGCAGTATTTT.

This clone appeared a few times. The chain links TRBV9 to TRBJ1-4; D not resolved. Germline V lookup: CDR1 SGDLS, CDR2 YYNGEE. This CDR3 contains 15 residues. With 0 bases removed from V and 5 bases from J, the gap between germline ends came to 11 bases. CDR3 nucleotides: TGTGCCAGCAGCGTAGCTAGTGCCCAAAATGAAAAACTGTTTTTT. Amino acid sequence: CASSVASAQNEKLFF.

The chain is built from TRBV10-3 and TRBJ1-5; 7 nucleotides match TRBD1. J lost 7 bases, V lost 0 bases, and 3 bases had no gene match. CDR1 is ENHRY and CDR2 is SYGVKD in the germline V gene. The CDR3 totals 14 residues. The CDR3 sequence: CAISESTGDQPQHF. The DNA for the CDR3 is TGTGCCATCAGTGAGTCCACAGGGGACCAGCCCCAGCATTTT.

The rearrangement uses TRBV5-1 and TRBJ2-3; D call uncertain. V lost 4 bases to trimming and J lost 0 bases, with 15 bases between them. Germline V gives CDR1 SGHRS, CDR2 YFSETQ. This CDR3 comprises 16 residues. CDR3 DNA sequence: TGCGCCAGCAGCCCTTTACCCTTCGGGAGCACAGATACGCAGTATTTT. Translating it yields CASSPLPFGSTDTQYF.

V gene TRBV11-1 combines with J gene TRBJ2-1; D is ambiguous. CDR3 length: 12 amino acids. Germline CDR1 SGHAT, CDR2 FQDESV (reference sequence). Trimming removed 2 bases from V and 9 bases from J, with 8 bases in between. The CDR3 here is CASSLQMPEQFF. The CDR3 DNA is TGTGCCAGCAGCTTACAGATGCCTGAGCAGTTCTTC.

V is TRBV7-9 and J is TRBJ2-1; maybe TRBD2 (6 bases). V gave up 4 bases and J gave up 0 bases, with 19 bases separating them. Per the germline V gene, CDR1 is SEHNR and CDR2 is FQNEAQ (reference sequence). This CDR3 comprises 18 residues. DNA for the CDR3: TGTGCCAGCAGCTCCTTAGGTCGGGCGGGGAGCTCCTACAATGAGCAGTTCTTC. Protein product: CASSSLGRAGSSYNEQFF. Filled out from reference TRBV7-9 and TRBJ2-1, the complete variable domain reads DTGVSQNPRHKITKRGQNVTFRCDPISEHNRLYWYRQTLGQGPEFLTYFQNEAQLEKSRLLSDRFSAERPKGSFSTLEIQRTEQGDSAMYLCASSSLGRAGSSYNEQFFGPGTRLTVL.

This clone was detected once. The genes are TRBV10-3 and TRBJ2-7; maybe TRBD2 (7 bases). The CDR3 covers 16 residues. Trimming took off 0 bases at V and 4 bases at J, with 16 bases between the two ends. The germline gives CDR1 ENHRY, CDR2 SYGVKD. The CDR3: CAISESGGAASYEQYF. The CDR3 nucleotides are TGTGCCATCAGTGAGTCAGGGGGGGCCGCTTCTTACGAGCAGTACTTC.

Turning to this clone: This same CDR3 is encoded by further DNA sequences in the sample. V usage is TRBV6-5 and J usage is TRBJ1-5; tentative D call: TRBD1 (5 bases). Deletions cut 3 bases from V and 6 bases from J, with 9 bases between. CDR1 and CDR2 from the germline V gene are MNHEY and SVGAGI. CDR3 length: 13 amino acids. The DNA for the CDR3 is TGTGCCAGCAGTTATGACAGTTTTCAGCCCCAGCATTTT. It translates to CASSYDSFQPQHF.

The chain combines TRBV27 with TRBJ1-5, with D maybe TRBD1 (5 bases). V shed 3 bases and J shed 0 bases, with 9 bases lying between them. CDR1 MNHEY and CDR2 SMNVEV come from the germline V gene (reference sequence). The CDR3 runs to 15 residues. CDR3 DNA sequence: TGTGCCAGCAGTTTCGGGGGGGTTAGCAATCAGCCCCAGCATTTT. It codes for CASSFGGVSNQPQHF.

V gene TRBV19 combines with J gene TRBJ1-1; D is ambiguous. CDR1 is LNHDA, CDR2 SQIVND, per germline (reference sequence). The CDR3 is 14 amino acids. Trimming cost V 7 bases and J 1 base, with 13 bases left between them. CDR3 nucleotides: TGTGCCAGTAAGGTTGGCTCAGGGAACACTGAAGCTTTCTTT. Amino acids: CASKVGSGNTEAFF. The whole variable domain, remainder taken from reference TRBV19 and TRBJ1-1, is DGGITQSPKYLFRKEGQNVTLSCEQNLNHDAMYWYRQDPGQGLRLIYYSQIVNDFQKGDIAEGYSVSREKKESFPLTVTSAQKNPTAFYLCASKVGSGNTEAFFGQGTRLTVV.

This chain connects TRBV10-1 to TRBJ2-5, with D tentatively TRBD1 (6 bases). There are 13 residues in the CDR3. CDR1 WNHNN and CDR2 SYGVQD come from the germline V gene (reference sequence). V was shortened by 2 bases and J by 5 bases, with 9 bases between the two germline ends. The CDR3 nucleotides read TGCGCCAGCAGTGAGGCAGGGGAGGAGACCCAGTACTTC. Translation gives CASSEAGEETQYF.

The V call is TRBV7-9, the J call TRBJ1-4, with D tentatively TRBD1 (6 bases). CDR1 and CDR2 (germline): SEHNR, FQNEAQ (reference sequence). Trimming removed 2 bases from V and 5 bases from J, with 15 bases in between. The CDR3 totals 16 residues. The CDR3 spells CASSLFGGTSNEKLFF. The DNA for the CDR3 is TGTGCCAGCAGCTTATTTGGTGGGACATCAAATGAAAAACTGTTTTTT.

The V gene is TRBV13, the J gene TRBJ2-3, with D perhaps matching TRBD1 (6 bases). Germline V gives CDR1 PRHDT, CDR2 FYEKMQ (reference sequence). V lost 5 bases, J lost 3 bases, and 12 bases lay in between. This CDR3 contains 14 residues. The CDR3 loop is CASSVRDKTDTQYF. The CDR3 nucleotides are TGTGCCAGCAGCGTACGGGACAAAACAGATACGCAGTATTTT.

There are a few counts of this clone. This CDR3 is CASQRAGSGYTF. The CDR3 bases are TGTGCCAGCCAAAGGGCGGGTTCTGGCTACACCTTC. The rearrangement links TRBV3-1 (or the pseudogene TRBV3-2) to TRBJ1-2; D uncertain. Per the germline V gene, CDR1 is LGHDT and CDR2 is YNNKEL (reference sequence). With 8 bases removed from V and 7 bases from J, the gap between germline ends came to 14 bases. This CDR3 contains 12 residues.

The rearrangement links TRBV29-1 to TRBJ1-2, with TRBD1 as a possible D gene (5 bases). The CDR3 length is 11 residues. CDR1 is SQVTM and CDR2 is ANQGSEA in the germline V gene. Trimming took off 7 bases at V and 1 base at J, with 7 bases between the two ends. In nucleotides, the CDR3 is TGCAGCGCCCAGGGTAACTATGGCTACACCTTC. Its protein product is CSAQGNYGYTF.

This clone showed up just a few times. V usage is TRBV19 and J usage is TRBJ2-1, with 8 bases identical to TRBD1. This CDR3 contains 17 residues. CDR1 is LNHDA, CDR2 SQIVND, per germline (reference sequence). V lost 4 bases and J lost 1; bases outside the gene matches: 9. The chain's CDR3 is CASSKIQGAESYNEQFF. In nucleotides, the CDR3 is TGTGCCAGTAGTAAGATTCAGGGGGCGGAGTCCTACAATGAGCAGTTCTTC. The whole variable domain, remainder taken from reference TRBV19 and TRBJ2-1, is DGGITQSPKYLFRKEGQNVTLSCEQNLNHDAMYWYRQDPGQGLRLIYYSQIVNDFQKGDIAEGYSVSREKKESFPLTVTSAQKNPTAFYLCASSKIQGAESYNEQFFGPGTRLTVL.

The CDR3 region is CASSGQREAFF. CDR3 in DNA: TGTGCCAGCAGCGGACAGCGTGAAGCTTTCTTT. J is TRBJ1-1 and V is TRBV12-3 or TRBV12-4, with D perhaps matching TRBD1 (6 bases). Trimming shortened V by 6 bases and J by 7 bases, and 9 bases separated the two germline ends. This CDR3 has 11 amino acids.